Below, 6 T cell receptor beta chains from the same sample are listed, as sequenced in a study of T cell responses to AZD1222 COVID-19 vaccine. Produced via immunoSEQ multiplex PCR; TCRdb's table is partial and in-frame only. Of around 99,000 clones in the sample, around nine tenths were seen once. This specimen consisted of peripheral blood, obtained on day 0 of AZD1222 vaccination. Receptor source: an adult in good health.

In this sample, this clone turned up once. This sequence joins TRBV21-1 and TRBJ1-1; TRBD1 is the table's D call, not checked against the DNA. TRBV21-1 is designated a pseudogene. This CDR3 comprises 12 residues. CDR3 DNA: TGTGCCAGCAGCAAGGGACAGGCTGAAGCTTTCTTT. It yields the protein CASSKGQAEAFF.

This sequence joins TRBV7-2 and TRBJ2-7, with unresolved D. Between the trimmed V and J ends, which lost 1 base and 3 bases, there was a span of 13 bases. Germline V gene data show CDR1 as SGHTA and CDR2 as FQGNSA. CDR3 length: 15 residues. The CDR3 here is CASSLVSGSDYEQYF. The CDR3 bases are TGTGCCAGCAGCTTAGTCTCGGGCAGTGACTACGAGCAGTACTTC.

The chain uses TRBV29-1 and TRBJ1-1; no firm D call. V was clipped by 7 bases and J by 5 bases, with 8 bases between them. Germline-derived CDR1 and CDR2 are SQVTM and ANQGSEA. This CDR3 contains 10 residues. The CDR3 sequence: CSAGETEAFF. The CDR3 nucleotides read TGCAGCGCCGGGGAGACTGAAGCTTTCTTT.

The chain couples TRBV5-1 to TRBJ1-1; 10 bases agree with TRBD1. The junction had 7 bases not matched to a gene; V was cut back by 2 bases and J by 6 bases. This CDR3 contains 15 residues. The germline gives CDR1 SGHRS, CDR2 YFSETQ. This CDR3 reads CASSFSGTGVPEAFF. The CDR3 DNA sequence: TGCGCCAGCAGCTTTTCCGGGACAGGGGTGCCTGAAGCTTTCTTT.

This clone was detected only once. The chain combines TRBV4-3 with TRBJ1-6; no reliable D call. The CDR3 extends over 16 amino acids. With 0 bases removed from V and 13 bases from J, the gap between germline ends came to 19 bases. The germline V gene encodes CDR1 LGHNA and CDR2 YSLEER. CDR3 nucleotide sequence: TGCGCCAGCAGCCAAGATAACGCGTCAGGTTTTTCCCCCCTCCACTTT. This translates into CASSQDNASGFSPLHF.

The chain has TRBV6-2 or TRBV6-3 and TRBJ1-5; 7 bases map to TRBD1. V dropped 5 bases and J dropped 0; count of bases not matched to a gene: 7. CDR1 MNHEY and CDR2 SVGEGT come from the germline V gene. This CDR3 is 16 amino acids long. This CDR3 reads CASSRSGTVSNQPQHF. In nucleotides, the CDR3 is TGTGCCAGCAGTCGCTCCGGGACAGTTAGCAATCAGCCCCAGCATTTT.